This T cell receptor (beta chain) was sequenced during a study of post-analysis software for immune sequencing data. Unique molecular identifiers were built into the TCR beta cDNA libraries. TCRdb reprocessed the PCR reads with MiXCR, giving one entry per CDR3 protein. The sample consists of fewer than 850,000 distinct CDR3 sequences, roughly 29% of them appearing once. In this sample, this clonotype turned up a few times. Its antigen remains unknown. Study observations and caveats: The study found TRBV5-6, TRBV5-1 and TRBV20-1 among five or six TRBV segments more frequent in patients than controls. Samples sharing a preparation batch grouped tightly together when assessed by F measure. There was significantly lower normalized Chao1 diversity in multiple sclerosis patients than in controls.

The V end was cut by 5 bases, the J end by 4 bases, with 8 bases between. Germline V gene lookup returns CDR1 SEHNR and CDR2 FQNEAQ (reference sequence). The CDR3 totals 12 residues. The V call is TRBV7-9, the J call TRBJ2-5; no firm D call. The sequenced sample was blood. The sequence derives from a girl aged 5 to 17 with multiple sclerosis. For the CDR3, the DNA is TGTGCCAGCAGCCCTCAGACAGAGACCCAGTACTTC. Encoded protein: CASSPQTETQYF.